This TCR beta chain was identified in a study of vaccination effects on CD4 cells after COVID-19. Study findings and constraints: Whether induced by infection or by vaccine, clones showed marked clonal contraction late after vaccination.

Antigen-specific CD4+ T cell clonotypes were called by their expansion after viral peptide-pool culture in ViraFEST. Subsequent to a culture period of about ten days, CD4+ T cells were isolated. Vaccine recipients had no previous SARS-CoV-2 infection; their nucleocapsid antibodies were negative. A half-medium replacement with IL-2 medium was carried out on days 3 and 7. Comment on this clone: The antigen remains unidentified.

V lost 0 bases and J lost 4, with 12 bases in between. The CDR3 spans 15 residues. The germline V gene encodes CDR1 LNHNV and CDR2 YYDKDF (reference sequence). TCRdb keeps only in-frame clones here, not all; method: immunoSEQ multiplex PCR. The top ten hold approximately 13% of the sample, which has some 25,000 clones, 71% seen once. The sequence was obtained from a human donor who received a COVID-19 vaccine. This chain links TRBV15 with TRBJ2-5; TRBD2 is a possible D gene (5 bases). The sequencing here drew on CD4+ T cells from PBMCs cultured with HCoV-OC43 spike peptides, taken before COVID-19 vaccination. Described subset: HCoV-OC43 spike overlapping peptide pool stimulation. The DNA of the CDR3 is TGTGCCACCAGCAGAGATCGAGCTAGCCCAGAGACCCAGTACTTC. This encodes CATSRDRASPETQYF.